The rows below give T cell receptor beta chains drawn from one sample of a study of beta chain features in type 1 diabetes. Here immunoSEQ multiplex PCR was the method, and the copy in TCRdb shows in-frame clones only, minus some. Among hundreds of thousands of clones listed, about 17% were seen once. The sequencing sample was made of naive CD4+ T cells from blood. Receptor source: a woman between 18 and 29 years old in good health. CDR3s include the opening cysteine and the closing phenylalanine or tryptophan. D genes are given only for firm matches. Clone size is not always given. Where it is, it says once, few, many or a class for expanded clones.

CDR3 | DNA | size | D | J | V
CASSPGTINEQFF | TGTGCCAGCAGCCCCGGGACCATCAATGAGCAGTTCTTC | NA | NA | TRBJ2-1 | TRBV7-3
CASSEQLAVNTGELFF | TGTGCCAGCAGTGAACAACTAGCGGTGAACACCGGGGAGCTGTTTTTT | few | TRBD2 | TRBJ2-2 | TRBV6-1
CASRTGTDTDTQYF | TGTGCCAGCAGAACCGGGACCGACACAGATACGCAGTATTTT | few | NA | TRBJ2-3 | TRBV7-9
CASSQQGVGNQPQHF | TGTGCCAGCAGCCAACAGGGGGTGGGCAATCAGCCCCAGCATTTT | NA | TRBD1 | TRBJ1-5 | TRBV2
CASREPSWNTEAFF | TGTGCCAGCAGGGAACCCAGTTGGAACACTGAAGCTTTCTTT | NA | NA | TRBJ1-1 | TRBV6-6
CASSLYSGGFYEQYF | TGTGCCAGCAGCTTATATAGCGGGGGATTCTACGAGCAGTACTTC | NA | TRBD2 | TRBJ2-7 | TRBV7-9
CASSPRTGQIMNTEAFF | TGTGCTAGCTCACCGAGGACAGGTCAGATTATGAACACTGAAGCTTTCTTT | few | TRBD1 | TRBJ1-1 | TRBV18
CAGGTSGRDEQYF | TGTGCCGGTGGGACTAGCGGGAGAGACGAGCAGTACTTC | NA | TRBD2 | TRBJ2-7 | TRBV10-3
CASTAGTSFADTQYF | TGCGCCAGCACCGCCGGGACTAGCTTCGCAGATACGCAGTATTTT | few | TRBD2 | TRBJ2-3 | TRBV5-1
CASRPGISLNEQFF | TGTGCCAGCAGGCCCGGGATCAGCCTCAATGAGCAGTTCTTC | few | NA | TRBJ2-1 | TRBV18
CASSSAGARSNYEQYF | TGCGCCAGCAGCTCCGCGGGGGCTCGTAGCAACTACGAGCAGTACTTC | few | NA | TRBJ2-7 | TRBV5-1
CASSQEAGWARGYNEQFF | TGTGCCAGCAGCCAAGAGGCGGGATGGGCCAGGGGTTACAATGAGCAGTTCTTC | few | NA | TRBJ2-1 | TRBV4-2
CASSLAGAHNEQFF | TGTGCCAGCAGCTTAGCGGGTGCCCACAATGAGCAGTTCTTC | few | NA | TRBJ2-1 | TRBV7-9
CASSVELAGKTQYF | TGTGCCAGCAGTGTTGAACTAGCGGGAAAGACCCAGTACTTC | few | TRBD2 | TRBJ2-5 | TRBV2
CASSGTTVDTQYF | TGTGCCAGCAGTGGGACAACCGTAGATACGCAGTATTTT | few | NA | TRBJ2-3 | TRBV2
CASSVQDSGNTIYF | TGTGCCAGCAGTGTGCAGGACTCTGGAAACACCATATATTTT | NA | NA | TRBJ1-3 | TRBV2
CASSVTSGGTQYF | TGTGCCAGCAGCGTGACTAGCGGGGGTACGCAGTATTTT | NA | TRBD2 | TRBJ2-3 | TRBV9
CASSQPGSYEQYF | TGTGCCAGCAGCCAGCCTGGGTCCTACGAGCAGTACTTC | few | NA | TRBJ2-7 | TRBV13
CASSQGRLETQYF | TGTGCCAGCAGCCAAGGGCGACTAGAGACCCAGTACTTC | NA | NA | TRBJ2-5 | TRBV7-9
CASSYVQGRYEQYF | TGTGCCAGCAGTTACGTCCAGGGAAGGTACGAGCAGTACTTC | NA | NA | TRBJ2-7 | TRBV6-5
CASSPNSRNQPQHF | TGTGCCAGCAGCCCTAATTCGAGGAATCAGCCCCAGCATTTT | NA | NA | TRBJ1-5 | TRBV6-5
CASSLDPVWSIQYF | TGTGCCAGCAGCTTAGATCCCGTCTGGAGCATTCAGTACTTC | few | NA | TRBJ2-4 | TRBV7-2
CASRQTTSPLAYEQFF | TGCGCCAGCAGACAGACCACTAGCCCTTTAGCATATGAGCAGTTCTTC | NA | NA | TRBJ2-1 | TRBV5-1
CASSLEGQGAYANTGELFF | TGCGCCAGCAGCTTGGAAGGTCAGGGAGCCTACGCGAACACCGGGGAGCTGTTTTTT | NA | NA | TRBJ2-2 | TRBV5-1
CASSHGVGHLSGANVLTF | TGCGCCAGCAGCCACGGGGTGGGCCACCTATCTGGGGCCAACGTCCTGACTTTC | few | NA | TRBJ2-6 | TRBV4-3
CASSLGSDQRETQYF | TGTGCCAGCAGCTTAGGGTCGGACCAACGAGAGACCCAGTACTTC | NA | NA | TRBJ2-5 | TRBV11-2
CASSTTGGHEQFF | TGTGCCAGCAGCACGACAGGGGGCCATGAGCAGTTCTTC | few | TRBD1 | TRBJ2-1 | TRBV7-2
CASSPRDGDYGTIYF | TGTGCCAGCAGTCCAAGAGACGGGGATTATGGCACCATATATTTT | few | NA | TRBJ1-3 | TRBV2
CASSHINTGELFF | TGTGCCAGCAGCCATATTAACACCGGGGAGCTGTTTTTT | few | NA | TRBJ2-2 | TRBV5-6
CASSQVVREFETQYF | TGTGCCAGCAGCCAAGTAGTCAGGGAGTTCGAGACCCAGTACTTC | NA | NA | TRBJ2-5 | TRBV7-2
CASSRVAGAAEQFF | TGTGCCAGTAGTCGTGTAGCGGGAGCGGCCGAGCAGTTCTTC | few | TRBD2 | TRBJ2-1 | TRBV19
CASSLTGQGRHEAFF | TGTGCCAGCAGCTTAACGGGCCAAGGACGGCATGAAGCTTTCTTT | NA | NA | TRBJ1-1 | TRBV7-3